What follows are 20 T cell receptor beta chains derived from one specimen sequenced in a study of blood T cell repertoires in COVID-19. Some clones are missing from TCRdb's copy, which holds only in-frame ones; the method was immunoSEQ multiplex PCR. The sample shows tens of thousands of clones, approximately 85% of them seen only once. The specimen sequenced was peripheral blood. The receptor source for this set is a human donor in a cohort sampled during active COVID-19.

This clone was recorded only once. The gene calls are TRBV9 and TRBJ2-5; 9 nucleotides agree with TRBD1. The trim removed 1 base at V and 7 bases at J, leaving 17 bases unmatched. The CDR3 is 18 amino acids. Germline values: CDR1 SGDLS, CDR2 YYNGEE. This chain's CDR3 is CASSVTPGQGSSLGTQYF. The CDR3 region has the DNA TGTGCCAGCAGCGTAACCCCGGGACAGGGATCTTCGCTAGGGACCCAGTACTTC.

This clone appeared once. This sample includes further DNA sequences coding for the same CDR3. The CDR3 protein is CASSPQGTGELFF. The CDR3 DNA reads TGTGCCAGCAGCCCACAGGGGACCGGGGAGCTGTTTTTT. The chain recombines TRBV7-9 with TRBJ2-2; 7 bases align to TRBD1. CDR1 is SEHNR and CDR2 is FQNEAQ in the germline V gene (reference sequence). There are 13 residues in the CDR3. The V segment lost 5 bases and the J segment 5 bases; nucleotides outside the gene matches: 2. Supplemented by reference TRBV7-9 and TRBJ2-2, the full variable domain reads DTGVSQNPRHKITKRGQNVTFRCDPISEHNRLYWYRQTLGQGPEFLTYFQNEAQLEKSRLLSDRFSAERPKGSFSTLEIQRTEQGDSAMYLCASSPQGTGELFFGEGSRLTVL.

This chain connects TRBV5-1 to TRBJ1-4, with TRBD1 matching over 8 bases. This CDR3 has 13 amino acids. Unmatched junction bases numbered 5, after V lost 4 bases and J lost 9 bases. Germline-derived CDR1 and CDR2 are SGHRS and YFSETQ. CDR3 bases: TGCGCCAGCAGCACCCAGGGGGCGAAAAAACTGTTTTTT. Translating gives CASSTQGAKKLFF.

This sequence joins TRBV9 and TRBJ1-2; 9 bases agree with TRBD1. Unmatched junction bases numbered 0, after V lost 0 bases and J lost 6 bases. Germline V gene lookup returns CDR1 SGDLS and CDR2 YYNGEE. This CDR3 is built from 13 residues. CDR3 sequence (DNA): TGTGCCAGCAGCGTAGGGACAGGGGATGGCTACACCTTC. This translates into CASSVGTGDGYTF.

This sequence joins TRBV3-1 (or the pseudogene TRBV3-2) and TRBJ2-1; D call uncertain. V lost 0 bases, J lost 4 bases, and 10 bases lay in between. This CDR3 is 15 amino acids long. Germline loops: CDR1 LGHDT, CDR2 YNNKEL (reference sequence). The CDR3 reads CASSQDLQLYNEQFF. In nucleotides, the CDR3 is TGTGCCAGCAGCCAAGATTTACAGCTATACAATGAGCAGTTCTTC.

V is TRBV20-1 and J is TRBJ2-3; no clear D. Germline V gives CDR1 DFQATT, CDR2 SNEGSKA (reference sequence). Trimming cost V 3 bases and J 2 bases, with 12 bases left between them. This CDR3 comprises 14 residues. The CDR3, as DNA: TGCAGTGCTAGTTCCGCGGTGGCCACAGATACGCAGTATTTT. Protein: CSASSAVATDTQYF.

Here the CDR3 DNA reads TGTGCCAGCAGCTTAGGGGGCCGAGGGACTAGCGGTAGTAATGAGCAGTTCTTC. This codes for CASSLGGRGTSGSNEQFF. The gene calls are TRBV11-3 and TRBJ2-1, with 11 bases fitting TRBD2. Per germline, CDR1 SGHNT and CDR2 YENEEA. Trimming removed 1 base from V and 7 bases from J; junction bases left unmatched: 12. The CDR3 consists of 18 residues.

This clone was observed once. The chain recombines TRBV3-1 (or the pseudogene TRBV3-2) with TRBJ2-1; 7 nucleotides match TRBD1. After removal of 2 bases from V and 7 bases from J, the junction contained 5 bases not matched to a gene. Germline V gene data show CDR1 as LGHDT and CDR2 as YNNKEL (reference sequence). The CDR3 covers 14 residues. In DNA form, the CDR3 reads TGTGCCAGCAGCCAATTACGGGACAGTAATGAGCAGTTCTTC. Translated, it gives CASSQLRDSNEQFF.

V usage is TRBV6-6 and J usage is TRBJ1-3; tentative D call: TRBD1 (6 bases). V dropped 4 bases and J dropped 3 bases, with 10 bases sitting between them. The CDR3 is made up of 14 amino acids. The germline gives CDR1 MNHNY, CDR2 SVGAGI (reference sequence). CDR3 loop: CASSLGGYGNTIYF. CDR3 in DNA: TGTGCCAGCAGTTTAGGGGGTTATGGAAACACCATATATTTT.

The V gene is TRBV5-1, the J gene TRBJ2-1; TRBD1 aligns across 9 bases. Germline V gene data show CDR1 as SGHRS and CDR2 as YFSETQ. The CDR3 covers 17 residues. The V and J ends lost 3 bases and 8 bases, in that order; junction bases with no gene match: 15. CDR3 DNA sequence: TGCGCCAGCAGCTGGACCGGGACAGGGTCAGGTCGAGATGAGCAGTTCTTC. Its translation is CASSWTGTGSGRDEQFF.

The gene calls are TRBV19 and TRBJ2-1; perhaps TRBD2 as D (6 bases). Trimming removed 3 bases at V and 2 bases at J, with 17 bases between. CDR3 size: 17 residues. Germline assignment: CDR1 LNHDA and CDR2 SQIVND (reference sequence). The CDR3 nucleotides are TGTGCCAGTAGTATGCTTGGAGGGACTTTCCCCTACAATGAGCAGTTCTTC. Translated, it gives CASSMLGGTFPYNEQFF.

This clone was counted a few times. V is TRBV11-2 and J is TRBJ2-5; 8 positions agree with TRBD1. CDR3 length equals 14 residues. The germline V gene encodes CDR1 SGHAT and CDR2 FQNNGV. V gave up 5 bases and J gave up 5 bases; unmatched junction bases: 7. The chain's CDR3 is CASSRTGFLETQYF. In DNA, the CDR3 is TGTGCCAGCAGCCGGACAGGGTTTTTGGAGACCCAGTACTTC.

V is TRBV28 and J is TRBJ2-3; 7 bases line up with TRBD2. Germline CDR1 is MDHEN and CDR2 is SYDVKM. The V segment lost 6 bases and the J segment 0 bases; nucleotides outside the gene matches: 9. This CDR3 has 16 amino acids. CDR3 nucleotides: TGTGCCAGCAGCCTAGGGAGGGACGGAAGCACAGATACGCAGTATTTT. Protein product: CASSLGRDGSTDTQYF. Combining the CDR3 with reference TRBV28 and TRBJ2-3 gives the whole variable domain DVKVTQSSRYLVKRTGEKVFLECVQDMDHENMFWYRQDPGLGLRLIYFSYDVKMKEKGDIPEGYSVSREKKERFSLILESASTNQTSMYLCASSLGRDGSTDTQYFGPGTRLTVL.

The J gene is TRBJ2-3, the V gene TRBV10-1; 9 bases agree with TRBD1. The CDR3 totals 17 residues. J gave up 1 base and V 8 bases, and 13 bases lay outside the gene matches. The germline CDR1 and CDR2 sequences are WNHNN and SYGVQD (reference sequence). In DNA form, the CDR3 reads TGCGCCAGCTCTTCTCCCGGGACAGGGCAAGGCACAGATACGCAGTATTTT. Translated, it gives CASSSPGTGQGTDTQYF.

This chain connects TRBV5-6 to TRBJ2-5; 7 nucleotides line up with TRBD2. After removal of 2 bases from V and 3 bases from J, the junction contained 4 bases not matched to a gene. Germline V gene sequence: CDR1 SGHDT, CDR2 YYEEEE. The CDR3 length is 14 residues. The CDR3 is CASSLGTMEETQYF. In nucleotides, the CDR3 is TGTGCCAGCAGCTTAGGGACTATGGAAGAGACCCAGTACTTC.

The V gene is TRBV12-3 or TRBV12-4, the J gene TRBJ1-2; perhaps TRBD1 as D (6 bases). This CDR3 has 13 amino acids. V was shortened by 0 bases and J by 9 bases, with 11 bases between the two germline ends. CDR3 nucleotide sequence: TGTGCCAGCAGTTTAGCAGGGGGGGAGAGCTACACCTTC. It encodes CASSLAGGESYTF.

The rearrangement joins TRBV5-1 to TRBJ2-4; 10 bases are shared with TRBD1. Germline CDR1 and CDR2: SGHRS and YFSETQ. This CDR3 is 17 amino acids long. Losses at the gene ends were 4 bases for V and 1 base for J; bases not matched to a gene: 8. The CDR3 coding sequence is TGCGCCAGCAGCCCCGGGACAGGGGTTTTGGCCAAAAACATTCAGTACTTC. It codes for CASSPGTGVLAKNIQYF. Drawing the rest from reference TRBV5-1 and TRBJ2-4, the complete variable domain is KAGVTQTPRYLIKTRGQQVTLSCSPISGHRSVSWYQQTPGQGLQFLFEYFSETQRNKGNFPGRFSGRQFSNSRSEMNVSTLELGDSALYLCASSPGTGVLAKNIQYFGAGTRLSVL.

The table lists this clone with a count of one. This chain uses TRBV4-2 with TRBJ2-1, with TRBD1 identical over 7 bases. This CDR3 has 16 amino acids. Germline-derived CDR1 and CDR2 are LGHNA and YNFKEQ. The V and J ends lost 0 bases and 4 bases, in that order; junction bases with no gene match: 6. The chain's CDR3 is CASSQDRDRLYNEQFF. DNA of the CDR3: TGTGCCAGCAGCCAAGATAGGGACAGACTTTACAATGAGCAGTTCTTC.

CDR3 bases: TGTGCCAGCAGCCAAGATTGGACTAGGAGAGATACGCAGTATTTT. Protein product: CASSQDWTRRDTQYF. The chain combines TRBV4-2 with TRBJ2-3, with 7 bases identical to TRBD2. CDR3 size: 15 residues. From germline, CDR1 is LGHNA and CDR2 YNFKEQ. With 0 bases clipped from V and 5 bases from J, the junction kept 5 bases outside the gene matches.

This chain joins TRBV4-3 and TRBJ2-5; TRBD2 aligns across 8 bases. With 0 bases clipped from V and 5 bases from J, the junction kept 5 bases outside the gene matches. Germline V gene lookup returns CDR1 LGHNA and CDR2 YSLEER. This CDR3 contains 15 residues. The CDR3 here is CASSQDLSGGETQYF. In nucleotides, the CDR3 is TGCGCCAGCAGCCAAGATCTGAGCGGGGGTGAGACCCAGTACTTC.